This T cell receptor beta chain was identified during a study of blood T cell repertoires in COVID-19. Produced via immunoSEQ multiplex PCR; TCRdb's table is partial and in-frame only. The sample records some 330,000 clones, 70% to 90% being singletons. The V and J ends lost 4 bases and 5 bases, in that order; junction bases with no gene match: 5. CDR1 is MGHRA, CDR2 YSYEKL, per germline. The CDR3 consists of 15 residues. This clone was counted only a few times. The sequencing input was peripheral blood. The V call is TRBV4-1, the J call TRBJ1-4; TRBD1 matches 9 bases. The sequence derives from a woman aged 45-59 years with active or convalescent COVID-19. The CDR3 is CASSLTGTGNEKLFF. The CDR3 DNA sequence: TGCGCCAGCAGCCTAACCGGGACAGGGAATGAAAAACTGTTTTTT.